This T cell receptor beta chain is from a study of a mutant IDH1 vaccine in newly diagnosed glioma. Study-level information: First vaccine doses came 4-6 weeks after radiotherapy alone, or with temozolomide cycles. Of the patients given treatment, approximately 60% were male and 37.5% were female, and a mean age of roughly 40 years was recorded. Before enrollment, patients got radiotherapy alone, temozolomide alone, or mostly the combination.

As for this clone: Its antigen is unknown.

Sequenced by immunoSEQ multiplex PCR; TCRdb stores in-frame clones only, minus some. The sample records around 36,000 clones, roughly nine tenths being singletons. Sample time point: week 5, during vaccination. The investigators gave 300 ug of mutant IDH1 20-mer peptide in each vaccine dose, together with topical imiquimod. In germline, CDR1 is MNHEY, CDR2 SVGAGI. With 6 bases clipped from V and 6 bases from J, the junction kept 13 bases outside the gene matches. The CDR3 is made up of 15 amino acids. Study outcomes and limitations: Apparently unrelated to pseudoprogression were changes in the top peripheral T cell clonotypes.

This chain joins TRBV6-5 and TRBJ1-1; 7 bases match TRBD1. The source is a man aged 45-65 years with glioma. The specimen was PBMCs, collected from a glioma patient whose treatment included an IDH1 peptide vaccine. CDR3 protein: CASRMTGSGTAEAFF. For the CDR3, the DNA is TGTGCCAGCAGGATGACAGGGTCCGGGACCGCTGAAGCTTTCTTT.